This T cell receptor (beta chain) was recovered during a study of shared clonotypes between healthy human individuals. Profiling relied on immunoSEQ multiplex PCR, and the TCRdb table lists in-frame clones only, not all of them. The data show 600,000 or so clones, with roughly 98% seen just once and 0.3% held by the top ten. Naive CD8 cells lacked CD45RO, underwent positive selection for CCR7 and left out terminally differentiated effector memory CD45RA+ cells. The germline gives CDR1 SGHNT, CDR2 YYREEE (reference sequence). The CDR3 runs to 14 residues. The V and J ends lost 0 bases and 6 bases, in that order; junction bases with no gene match: 6. Points on this clone: Its antigen is still unknown.

Findings and limits, study-wide: Estimated richness values were generally larger in naive subsets than in memory subsets. Naive CD4 clonotypes were shared across several donors at 4% to 5%.

The clonotype was recovered from a young man in good health. J is TRBJ2-7 and V is TRBV5-4, with TRBD1 matching 7 bases. The specimen was naive CD8+ T cells sorted from blood. The CDR3 here is CASSLAGGPGEQYF. In nucleotides, the CDR3 is TGTGCCAGCAGCTTGGCAGGGGGACCAGGCGAGCAGTACTTC.